The entry below gives a single T cell receptor (beta chain) sequence along with its context. These data come from a study of blood T cell repertoires in COVID-19. Recovered status applied to Cohort 3 donors who had two consecutive negative PCRs. It also applied to those with clearance or with symptom resolution. Sequencing was performed with immunoSEQ multiplex PCR; in TCRdb, only in-frame clones are kept and a portion is missing. The sample includes some 300,000 clones, roughly 86% of them seen just once. The germline gives CDR1 ENHRY, CDR2 SYGVKD. J was trimmed by 5 bases and V by 7 bases; bases with no gene match: 8. CDR3 size: 15 residues.

This sequence joins TRBV10-3 and TRBJ2-5; 12 bases match TRBD2. Sequenced input: PBMCs or T cells enriched from blood (not recorded which). The TCR originated in a young woman who had recovered from COVID-19. The CDR3 is CAINAGLAGRETQYF. CDR3 coding DNA: TGTGCCATCAATGCCGGACTAGCGGGAAGGGAGACCCAGTACTTC.